This T cell receptor beta chain was obtained from a study of shared clonotypes between healthy human individuals. Samples underwent the assay at deep level. Generated by immunoSEQ multiplex PCR, the TCRdb table keeps only in-frame clones and is missing some. The sample records about 960,000 clones, 60% to 85% being singletons. Study results and limitations: A few donors showed sharing of approximately 5% of naive CD4 clonotypes.

This CDR3 has 16 amino acids. Germline loops: CDR1 SGHTA, CDR2 FQGNSA. Trimming removed 1 base from V and 2 bases from J, with 14 bases in between. Concerning this clone itself: Its antigen is not known.

The clonotype was recovered from a man younger than 35 in good health. Sample: memory CD4+ T cells sorted from blood. Subset in this sample: CD45RA-negative fraction. The chain is built from TRBV7-2 and TRBJ1-2; possibly TRBD1 for D (5 bases). The CDR3 reads CASSLVAGTGNYGYTF. CDR3 nucleotides: TGTGCCAGCAGCTTAGTCGCAGGGACGGGGAACTATGGCTACACCTTC.